This TCR beta chain was identified during a study of cytotoxic CD8 clonotypes in ibrutinib-treated CLL (dated by TCRdb to the early 2020s). At the level of the whole study: In this cohort, approximately 15 patients were treatment-naive and ten to eleven were relapsed/refractory, while roughly 18 had unmutated IGHV. Partial responses were observed in approximately 24 patients and complete responses in 2; after a median follow-up of 68 months, remission was maintained in approximately 15 patients and progression was observed in some twelve. Response samples were taken after a median of 12 months on treatment, ranging from about 6 to 40 months. Samples averaged about 260,000 productive templates and 94,082 productive rearrangements. Longitudinal samples were obtainable from 26 of the 86 participants in the trial. Cryopreserved peripheral blood mononuclear cells were collected before treatment, at response, and at either disease progression or sustained remission. Patients were still on ibrutinib when every remission and progressive disease sample was collected.

As regards this clone: Its binding antigen is unknown. It has no much larger one-base neighbor in the sample; base qualities were not kept.

The goal of deep resolution MiSeq sequencing was a depth between 1 in 1 million and 1 in 200,000 T cells, and coverage averaged 10x per clonotype. TCR beta libraries were generated with the immunoSEQ hsTCRB Kit. Per the source publication's procedure: ImmunoSEQ Data Assistant and ImmunoSEQ Analyzer were used for data analysis, and V, D and J genes were assigned according to IMGT definitions. Clonality, with values ranging from 0 to 1, was calculated as one minus the normalized Shannon entropy of productive rearrangement frequencies. Only overrepresented clonotypes making up at least 0.05% of the repertoire of each patient were included in the public clonotype analysis. Repertoires from about a dozen age-matched healthy donors in immuneACCESS were used as clonality controls. TCRdb provides this immuneACCESS table in a form limited to in-frame rearrangements. Some clones are lacking; in checked studies, under half of them reflect an unresolved V gene, and why the rest are absent is not known. V and J calls and clone size come straight from that table; D and trimming were deduced from the DNA. This sample has approximately 100,000 clones in its table, and 70% to 80% of those were observed once. About 33% of the sample belongs to the ten largest clones.

The time point label on this specimen signifies: about 11 months on ibrutinib. For TCR beta library preparation, around 1.9 micrograms of genomic DNA were extracted from the cryopreserved PBMCs. Longitudinal blood samples from CLL patients on ibrutinib monotherapy underwent high-throughput TCR beta sequencing. The patients took part in an open-label, single-center phase 2 trial of ibrutinib monotherapy. The paper's findings and limits, for the study overall: Public clonotypes were found to be uncommon and were observed to contract or remain stable during treatment; the increase in clonality was shown to reflect expansion of private clonotypes at ibrutinib response. Baseline clonality was found to be higher than that of age-matched healthy donors and was strongly correlated with circulating CD8+ T-cell counts. Clonality increased at ibrutinib response, stayed stable in sustained remission, and fell back toward baseline at progression. Sustained-remission and progressing patients did not have matched sampling times, and lymph node repertoires were not examined.

CDR1 is given as SGHRS and CDR2 as YFSETQ, both from the germline V gene. The CDR3 goes from the cysteine to the phenylalanine over 17 residues. Only the CDR3 DNA stays, 51 bases, in frame from base 1. Trimming takes 4 bases off V and 1 base off J; junction bases not matched to a gene: 10. This chain joins TRBV5-1 to TRBJ1-1, and 10 junctional nucleotides match TRBD1. This TCR came from a human donor with chronic lymphocytic leukemia. The sample in question was PBMCs, obtained after 12 months of ibrutinib treatment. The nucleotide sequence is given as TGCGCCAGCAGCCCGACAGGGGGCATTCCTAAGAACACTGAAGCTTTCTTT. Its amino acids are CASSPTGGIPKNTEAFF.